This T cell receptor (beta chain) was observed in a study of T cell clusters in autoimmune cytopenias. TRB amplification used around 270 ng of peripheral blood genomic DNA. The CDR3 extends over 16 amino acids. Germline CDR1 reads SGDLS; CDR2 reads YYNGEE. This clonotype counts as medium-sized by frequency. One tube held mixed TRB-A and TRB-B primer pools for touch-down PCR. TCRdb reprocessed the multiplex PCR reads; each CDR3 protein has one entry and no DNA is given. This sample's clone table lists 3,000 to 3,500 distinct CDR3 sequences. The receptor's source is a human donor with an autoimmune cytopenia or autoimmune hepatitis (not recorded which). Sequencing was done on a sample of peripheral blood. The V gene is TRBV9, the J gene TRBJ2-2; the TCRdb call, TRBD2, lacks DNA for checking. Here the CDR3 reads CASSPQPRRVTGELFF.